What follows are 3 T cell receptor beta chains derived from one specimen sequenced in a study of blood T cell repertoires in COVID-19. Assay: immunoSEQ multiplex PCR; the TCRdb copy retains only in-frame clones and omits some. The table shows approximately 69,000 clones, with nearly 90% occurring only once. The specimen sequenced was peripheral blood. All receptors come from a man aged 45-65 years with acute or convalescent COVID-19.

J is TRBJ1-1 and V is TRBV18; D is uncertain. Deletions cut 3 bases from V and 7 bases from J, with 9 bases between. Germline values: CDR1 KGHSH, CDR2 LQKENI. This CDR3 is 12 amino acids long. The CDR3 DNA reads TGTGCCAGCTCACCCCTCACGGGTGAAGCTTTCTTT. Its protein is CASSPLTGEAFF.

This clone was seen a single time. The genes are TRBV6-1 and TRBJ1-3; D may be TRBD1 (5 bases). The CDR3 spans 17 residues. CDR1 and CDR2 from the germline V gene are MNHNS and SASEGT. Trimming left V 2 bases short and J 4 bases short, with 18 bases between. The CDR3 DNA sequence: TGTGCCAGCAGTGAACAAGGCGTCAGAGACAGCGGAAACACCATATATTTT. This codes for CASSEQGVRDSGNTIYF.

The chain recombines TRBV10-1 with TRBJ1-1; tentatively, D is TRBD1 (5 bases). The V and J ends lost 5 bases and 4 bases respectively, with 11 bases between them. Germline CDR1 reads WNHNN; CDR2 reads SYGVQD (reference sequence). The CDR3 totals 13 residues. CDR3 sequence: CASSPTVFTEAFF. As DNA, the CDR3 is TGCGCCAGCAGTCCGACAGTTTTCACTGAAGCTTTCTTT.